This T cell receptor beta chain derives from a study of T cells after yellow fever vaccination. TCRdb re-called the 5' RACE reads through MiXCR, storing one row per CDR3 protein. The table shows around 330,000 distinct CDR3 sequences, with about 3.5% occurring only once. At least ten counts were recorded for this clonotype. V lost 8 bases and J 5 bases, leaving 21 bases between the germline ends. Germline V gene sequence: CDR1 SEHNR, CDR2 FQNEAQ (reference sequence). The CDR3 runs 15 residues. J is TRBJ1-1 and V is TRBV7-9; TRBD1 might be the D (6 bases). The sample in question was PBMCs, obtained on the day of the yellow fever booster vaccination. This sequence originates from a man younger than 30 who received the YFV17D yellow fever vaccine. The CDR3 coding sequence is TGTGCCAGCCCCAGGGAGGGGGGGCGATGGACTGAAGCTTTCTTT. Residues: CASPREGGRWTEAFF.